Presented here are 29 T cell receptor beta chains from one specimen sequenced in a study of blood T cell repertoires in COVID-19. Produced via immunoSEQ multiplex PCR; TCRdb's table is partial and in-frame only. The sample includes 340,000 or so clones, roughly 85% of them seen just once. The sequenced sample was PBMCs or T cells enriched from blood (not recorded which). The receptors derive from a middle-aged woman with acute COVID-19.

The CDR3 sequence: CASIPGLAGTNEQFF. The CDR3 region has the DNA TGTGCCAGCATCCCCGGACTAGCGGGGACCAATGAGCAGTTCTTC. This chain connects TRBV5-4 to TRBJ2-1, with TRBD2 matching 12 bases. After removal of 6 bases from V and 6 bases from J, the junction contained 7 bases not matched to a gene. Looked up from germline, CDR1 is SGHNT and CDR2 is YYREEE (reference sequence). This CDR3 has 15 residues. The whole variable domain, filled in from reference TRBV5-4 and TRBJ2-1, reads ETGVTQSPTHLIKTRGQQVTLRCSSQSGHNTVSWYQQALGQGPQFIFQYYREEENGRGNFPPRFSGLQFPNYSSELNVNALELDDSALYLCASIPGLAGTNEQFFGPGTRLTVL.

The chain recombines TRBV7-2 with TRBJ2-2; D perhaps matches TRBD2 (6 bases). This CDR3 contains 15 residues. Germline CDR1 is SGHTA and CDR2 is FQGNSA. Trimming removed 5 bases at V and 2 bases at J, with 12 bases between. The CDR3 reads CASSNRLVNTGELFF. The CDR3 bases are TGTGCCAGCAGCAATCGACTAGTCAACACCGGGGAGCTGTTTTTT.

The chain is built from TRBV29-1 and TRBJ2-6; D ambiguous. In germline, CDR1 is SQVTM, CDR2 ANQGSEA. V lost 6 bases and J 1 base, leaving 10 bases between the germline ends. The CDR3 length is 14 residues. The CDR3 bases are TGCAGCGTCGAATGGCAATCTGGGGCCAACGTCCTGACTTTC. It encodes CSVEWQSGANVLTF.

CDR3 DNA: TGTGCCAGCAGCCAAGAGAGCAACAGAAACTATGGCTACACCTTC. It translates to CASSQESNRNYGYTF. The V call is TRBV14, the J call TRBJ1-2; D is uncertain. The V gene's germline CDR1 is SGHDN and CDR2 FVKESK. Trimming shortened V by 0 bases and J by 2 bases, and 10 bases separated the two germline ends. The CDR3 totals 15 residues.

The chain recombines TRBV5-6 with TRBJ2-7; D gene unclear. Trimming pared 0 bases from V and 7 bases from J, leaving 8 bases between. CDR3 length: 12 amino acids. In germline, CDR1 is SGHDT, CDR2 YYEEEE. As DNA, the CDR3 is TGTGCCAGCAGCTTGGAGCCGATGGAGCAGTACTTC. Translating gives CASSLEPMEQYF.

This sequence joins TRBV28 and TRBJ1-1; 7 nucleotides align to TRBD1. The J segment lost 1 base and the V segment lost 9 bases, leaving 8 bases of the junction unmatched. The CDR3 runs to 14 residues. Germline V gene data show CDR1 as MDHEN and CDR2 as SYDVKM. The CDR3 reads CASIQGGPNTEAFF. The DNA of the CDR3 is TGTGCCAGTATCCAGGGGGGACCGAACACTGAAGCTTTCTTT. Using reference TRBV28 and TRBJ1-1 for the parts outside the CDR3, the full variable domain is DVKVTQSSRYLVKRTGEKVFLECVQDMDHENMFWYRQDPGLGLRLIYFSYDVKMKEKGDIPEGYSVSREKKERFSLILESASTNQTSMYLCASIQGGPNTEAFFGQGTRLTVV.

The chain links TRBV10-2 to TRBJ1-1; D is uncertain. V lost 4 bases and J 1 base, leaving 7 bases between the germline ends. The CDR3 totals 13 residues. CDR1 and CDR2 (germline): WSHSY, SAAADI. CDR3: CASSVASNTEAFF. CDR3 DNA: TGCGCCAGCAGTGTAGCATCGAACACTGAAGCTTTCTTT.

V gene TRBV7-2 combines with J gene TRBJ1-1; D perhaps matches TRBD1 (6 bases). Trimming took 3 bases from V and 5 from J, leaving 10 bases between them. The CDR3 sequence is 13 residues long. Germline CDR1 reads SGHTA; CDR2 reads FQGNSA. CDR3 nucleotides: TGTGCCAGCAGCTTCTCAGGGGAGACTGAAGCTTTCTTT. Amino acid sequence: CASSFSGETEAFF.

The genes are TRBV3-1 (or the pseudogene TRBV3-2) and TRBJ1-3; 12 bases agree with TRBD1. Germline CDR1 reads LGHDT; CDR2 reads YNNKEL (reference sequence). J gave up 4 bases and V 2 bases, and 3 bases lay outside the gene matches. CDR3 length equals 16 residues. The CDR3 reads CASSQTGQGAGNTIYF. CDR3 bases: TGTGCCAGCAGCCAAACGGGACAGGGGGCGGGAAACACCATATATTTT.

The rearrangement joins TRBV7-2 to TRBJ2-7; 7 nucleotides agree with TRBD2. Trimming at V came to 7 bases and at J to 2 bases, leaving 8 bases not matched to a gene. The CDR3 is 14 residues long. Germline values: CDR1 SGHTA, CDR2 FQGNSA. The CDR3 region is CASTSASGTYEQYF. The CDR3 DNA reads as TGTGCCAGCACCTCTGCTAGCGGAACCTACGAGCAGTACTTC.

The CDR3 coding sequence is TGTGCCAGCAGCGCCACTCACCGACTAGCGAGGGATGAGCAGTTCTTC. This codes for CASSATHRLARDEQFF. This chain joins TRBV9 and TRBJ2-1, with 8 bases identical to TRBD2. The germline gives CDR1 SGDLS, CDR2 YYNGEE. The CDR3 covers 16 residues. The ends lost 3 bases at V and 8 bases at J; junction bases unmatched: 13.

The genes are TRBV5-4 and TRBJ1-1, with 7 bases that match TRBD1. Germline CDR1 SGHNT, CDR2 YYREEE (reference sequence). The CDR3 runs 14 residues. V lost 1 base to trimming and J lost 0 bases; unmatched junction nucleotides: 0. The CDR3 DNA reads TGTGCCAGCAGCTTGAGGGGGCTGAACACTGAAGCTTTCTTT. Its protein is CASSLRGLNTEAFF.

This sequence joins TRBV5-5 and TRBJ1-5; no clear D. Germline-derived CDR1 and CDR2 are SGHKS and YYEKEE (reference sequence). This CDR3 spans 15 amino acids. V dropped 0 bases and J dropped 1 base, with 8 bases sitting between them. CDR3 protein: CASSLGLQSNQPQHF. CDR3 DNA: TGTGCCAGCAGCTTGGGTTTGCAGAGCAATCAGCCCCAGCATTTT.

The chain joins TRBV6-5 to TRBJ2-7, with a weak D call TRBD1 (6 bases). Trimming took off 5 bases at V and 6 bases at J, with 11 bases between the two ends. The CDR3 is made up of 12 amino acids. Germline CDR1 reads MNHEY; CDR2 reads SVGAGI. In nucleotides, the CDR3 is TGTGCCAGCAGTCGCCGGGACACCGAGCAGTACTTC. Protein: CASSRRDTEQYF.

This clone was found once. This chain uses TRBV6-2 or TRBV6-3 with TRBJ2-3; 11 bases are a match to TRBD2. With V trimmed by 2 bases and J by 6 bases, 16 bases remained unmatched. Germline V gene data show CDR1 as MNHEY and CDR2 as SVGEGT. The CDR3 loop spans 19 amino acids. CDR3 sequence (DNA): TGTGCCAGCAGTTACGCTAGCGGGAGGATTGAAGAATCTTGGGATACGCAGTATTTT. This translates into CASSYASGRIEESWDTQYF.

This clone was recorded only once. The genes are TRBV10-3 and TRBJ2-5, with a possible D match to TRBD2 (6 bases). V lost 7 bases to trimming and J lost 4 bases, with 13 bases between them. Germline V gene lookup returns CDR1 ENHRY and CDR2 SYGVKD. The length of the CDR3 is 13 residues. Here the CDR3 reads CAITGGVGETQYF. The CDR3 nucleotides are TGTGCCATCACCGGAGGGGTGGGAGAGACCCAGTACTTC.

This chain joins TRBV3-1 (or the pseudogene TRBV3-2) and TRBJ2-7; D gene unclear. V was shortened by 0 bases and J by 2 bases, with 11 bases between the two germline ends. The CDR3 length is 15 residues. Germline V gives CDR1 LGHDT, CDR2 YNNKEL (reference sequence). This CDR3 reads CASSQDLAGPYEQYF. CDR3 coding DNA: TGTGCCAGCAGCCAAGATTTAGCCGGTCCCTACGAGCAGTACTTC.

The chain has TRBV5-4 and TRBJ2-2; D call uncertain. The CDR3 is 15 amino acids. Trimming shortened V by 1 base and J by 0 bases, and 7 bases separated the two germline ends. The germline V gene encodes CDR1 SGHNT and CDR2 YYREEE (reference sequence). In DNA, the CDR3 is TGTGCCAGCAGCTTGTCGCTAACGAACACCGGGGAGCTGTTTTTT. It codes for CASSLSLTNTGELFF.

The genes are TRBV19 and TRBJ2-3; possibly TRBD2 for D (6 bases). CDR1 LNHDA and CDR2 SQIVND come from the germline V gene (reference sequence). This CDR3 comprises 16 residues. The ends were cut back, 1 base at V and 0 bases at J, with 11 bases in the middle. CDR3 bases: TGTGCCAGTAGTATAGGCCCAGGGAGGAGCACAGATACGCAGTATTTT. Protein product: CASSIGPGRSTDTQYF.

J is TRBJ2-3 and V is TRBV4-2; the match to TRBD2 covers 9 bases. The CDR3 loop spans 17 amino acids. Germline V lookup: CDR1 LGHNA, CDR2 YNFKEQ. J lost 3 bases, V lost 4 bases, and 11 bases had no gene match. The CDR3 DNA follows: TGTGCCAGCAGCCCAAACATAGCGGGAGCGATGACAGATACGCAGTATTTT. Protein: CASSPNIAGAMTDTQYF.

The chain recombines TRBV10-3 with TRBJ1-5; possibly TRBD1 for D (6 bases). Germline V gene sequence: CDR1 ENHRY, CDR2 SYGVKD. The CDR3 is 13 amino acids. V gave up 7 bases and J gave up 3 bases, with 10 bases separating them. CDR3 DNA sequence: TGTGCCATCAAGTCAGGGGTCAATCAGCCCCAGCATTTT. The encoded protein is CAIKSGVNQPQHF.

This chain connects TRBV2 to TRBJ1-3, with TRBD1 as a possible D gene (5 bases). Germline V gene sequence: CDR1 SNHLY, CDR2 FYNNEI. V was cut by 8 bases and J by 4 bases, with 12 bases left in between. This CDR3 region has 13 residues. The CDR3 here is CASWGNPGNTIYF. The CDR3 DNA reads as TGTGCCAGCTGGGGCAACCCCGGAAACACCATATATTTT.

V gene TRBV2 combines with J gene TRBJ2-2, with 10 bases fitting TRBD1. CDR1 SNHLY and CDR2 FYNNEI come from the germline V gene. V lost 7 bases and J lost 6; bases outside the gene matches: 2. CDR3 length equals 13 residues. CDR3 region: CASKGTGAGELFF. DNA of the CDR3: TGTGCCAGCAAGGGGACAGGGGCCGGGGAGCTGTTTTTT.

CDR3 loop: CSVEKGTGARYEQYF. CDR3 sequence (DNA): TGCAGCGTTGAAAAGGGGACAGGGGCCCGTTACGAGCAGTACTTC. The chain carries TRBV29-1 and TRBJ2-7, with 10 bases matching TRBD1. V lost 2 bases to trimming and J lost 4 bases; unmatched junction nucleotides: 8. The CDR3 sequence is 15 residues long. The V gene's germline CDR1 is SQVTM and CDR2 ANQGSEA.

The V and J genes are TRBV7-2 and TRBJ2-7; TRBD2 matches 14 bases. Losses at the gene ends were 5 bases for V and 6 bases for J; bases not matched to a gene: 6. This CDR3 is 15 amino acids long. CDR1 SGHTA and CDR2 FQGNSA come from the germline V gene. The DNA of the CDR3 is TGTGCCAGCAGCGGGGGACTAGCGGGGGCTAGCGAGCAGTACTTC. The encoded protein is CASSGGLAGASEQYF.

The chain is built from TRBV18 and TRBJ2-7, with a tentative D call TRBD1 (6 bases). The CDR3 runs to 13 residues. V was pared by 4 bases and J by 3 bases, with 10 bases between. In germline, CDR1 is KGHSH, CDR2 LQKENI. CDR3 DNA sequence: TGTGCCAGCTCACAAGGACAGTTCTACGAGCAGTACTTC. Translation gives CASSQGQFYEQYF. The variable domain in full, completed from reference TRBV18 and TRBJ2-7, reads NAGVMQNPRHLVRRRGQEARLRCSPMKGHSHVYWYRQLPEEGLKFMVYLQKENIIDESGMPKERFSAEFPKEGPSILRIQQVVRGDSAAYFCASSQGQFYEQYFGPGTRLTVT.

The rearrangement joins TRBV12-3 or TRBV12-4 to TRBJ2-5; no firm D call. The CDR3 covers 13 residues. V was shortened by 3 bases and J by 2 bases, with 7 bases between the two germline ends. The CDR3 spells CASSFFLQETQYF. DNA for the CDR3: TGTGCCAGCAGTTTTTTCCTTCAAGAGACCCAGTACTTC.

V is TRBV10-3 and J is TRBJ2-1; 10 bases line up with TRBD2. The CDR3 totals 15 residues. Unmatched junction bases numbered 5, after V lost 6 bases and J lost 3 bases. The germline V gene encodes CDR1 ENHRY and CDR2 SYGVKD. The CDR3 reads CAIRESGGVYNEQFF. The CDR3 DNA reads as TGTGCCATCAGGGAGAGCGGGGGGGTCTACAATGAGCAGTTCTTC.

This rearrangement joins TRBV20-1 to TRBJ1-2; unclear D gene. Germline-derived CDR1 and CDR2 are DFQATT and SNEGSKA (reference sequence). The CDR3 is 14 amino acids. Trimming cost V 3 bases and J 0 bases, with 11 bases left between them. CDR3 region: CSASRQDSNYGYTF. As DNA, the CDR3 is TGCAGTGCTAGTAGACAAGATTCTAACTATGGCTACACCTTC.